This T cell receptor beta chain is drawn from a study of control samples from healthy donors and cancer patients. TCRdb keeps only in-frame clones here, not all; method: immunoSEQ multiplex PCR. Altogether approximately 94,000 clones are present, roughly 90% being singletons, with the ten largest covering 0.92%. CDR1 LGHDT and CDR2 YNNKEL come from the germline V gene (reference sequence). This CDR3 has 12 residues. V lost 0 bases and J lost 14, with 13 bases in between. Sequencing was performed on blood. The V call is TRBV3-1 (or the pseudogene TRBV3-2), the J call TRBJ1-2; D is uncertain. The receptor was derived from a woman aged 25 to 39 in good health. The CDR3 protein is CASSQETAERTF. In nucleotides, the CDR3 is TGTGCCAGCAGCCAAGAAACAGCGGAAAGGACCTTC.